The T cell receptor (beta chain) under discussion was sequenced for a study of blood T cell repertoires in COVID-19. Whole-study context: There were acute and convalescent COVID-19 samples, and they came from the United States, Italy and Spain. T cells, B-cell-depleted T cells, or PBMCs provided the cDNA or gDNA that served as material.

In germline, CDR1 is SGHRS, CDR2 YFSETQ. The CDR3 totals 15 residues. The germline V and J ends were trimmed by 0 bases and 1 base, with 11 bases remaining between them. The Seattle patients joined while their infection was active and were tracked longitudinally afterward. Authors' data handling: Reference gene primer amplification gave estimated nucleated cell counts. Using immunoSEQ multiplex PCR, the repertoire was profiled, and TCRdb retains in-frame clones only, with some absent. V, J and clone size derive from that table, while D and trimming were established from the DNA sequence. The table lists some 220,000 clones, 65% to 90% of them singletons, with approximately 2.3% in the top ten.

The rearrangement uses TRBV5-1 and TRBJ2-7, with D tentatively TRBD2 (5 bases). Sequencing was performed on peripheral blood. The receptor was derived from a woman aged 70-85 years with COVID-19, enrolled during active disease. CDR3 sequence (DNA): TGCGCCAGCAGCTTGGCAGGCGGGCTTTCCTACGAGCAGTACTTC. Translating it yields CASSLAGGLSYEQYF.